The rows below give T cell receptor beta chains drawn from one sample of a study of cytomegalovirus exposure and HLA in healthy donors. Repertoires were generated with immunoSEQ multiplex PCR, while TCRdb's copy carries only in-frame clones and drops some. This table holds 65,000 to 85,000 clones, roughly 80% found once. The sample comprised PBMCs. These receptors all stem from a woman between 35 and 50 years old in good health and CMV-seropositive. The CDR3 runs from the conserved cysteine through the conserved F or W. A D gene is named only where the DNA matches it firmly. A row's size may be missing; if present it is once, few, many or a size class.

15	TRBV19	-	TRBD2	TRBJ2-3	TGTGCCAGTAGTAGGGGTAGCGGGAGTATGGATACGCAGTATTTT	CASSRGSGSMDTQYF
13	TRBV6-1	-	-	TRBJ2-1	TGTGCCAGCAGTGAAGCAGGAGGAAATGAGCAGTTCTTC	CASSEAGGNEQFF
15	TRBV5-1	-	-	TRBJ2-1	TGCGCCAGCAGCTTGCAGCCCCAGGGGTACAATGAGCAGTTCTTC	CASSLQPQGYNEQFF
15	TRBV14	-	TRBD1	TRBJ2-2	TGTGCCAGCAGCTTCCGGGACAGGGAAACCGGGGAGCTGTTTTTT	CASSFRDRETGELFF
14	TRBV2	-	TRBD1	TRBJ1-6	TGTGCCAGCAGCTACAGGGGAACGGATTCACCCCTCCACTTT	CASSYRGTDSPLHF
16	TRBV9	-	-	TRBJ1-1	TGTGCCAGCAGCGTAGTAGGCAGTACTATGAACACTGAAGCTTTCTTT	CASSVVGSTMNTEAFF
16	TRBV25-1	-	TRBD2	TRBJ2-3	TGTGCCAGCAGTTCCCTAGCGGGAGGGCCGGGAGATACGCAGTATTTT	CASSSLAGGPGDTQYF
14	TRBV5-1	-	TRBD2	TRBJ2-1	TGCGCCAGCAGCTTGGGGGACTATCACAATGAGCAGTTCTTC	CASSLGDYHNEQFF
15	TRBV7-2	-	-	TRBJ2-3	TGTGCCAGCAGCGCACAGGGGAGGAGCACAGATACGCAGTATTTT	CASSAQGRSTDTQYF
15	TRBV27	many	TRBD2	TRBJ2-3	TGTGCCAGCAGTCCCGTTACTAGCGGGAGAGATACGCAGTATTTT	CASSPVTSGRDTQYF
15	TRBV7-9	-	TRBD1	TRBJ2-5	TGTGCCAGCAGCCACGGGACAGGGGGCCGAGAGACCCAGTACTTC	CASSHGTGGRETQYF
15	TRBV4-1	-	-	TRBJ1-3	TGCGCCAGCAGCCACCTAACAGTGGCTGGAAACACCATATATTTT	CASSHLTVAGNTIYF
13	TRBV6-1	-	TRBD1	TRBJ2-3	TGTGCCAGCAGGATGGACAGGGCAGATACGCAGTATTTT	CASRMDRADTQYF
12	TRBV5-6	-	-	TRBJ1-2	TGTGCCAGCGATCTCGGGGGTAGGGGCTACACCTTC	CASDLGGRGYTF
15	TRBV11-2	-	TRBD1	TRBJ1-5	TGTGCCAGCAGCTTAGGCAGGGGGCCTGAACAGCCCCAGCATTTT	CASSLGRGPEQPQHF
12	TRBV25-1	-	-	TRBJ2-7	TGTGCCAGCTCCTCCCTTGGCGCGGAACAGTACTTC	CASSSLGAEQYF
14	TRBV7-9	-	-	TRBJ1-5	TGTGCCAGCAGCTTAGGGGAGGGCAATCAGCCCCAGCATTTT	CASSLGEGNQPQHF
16	TRBV5-6	-	-	TRBJ1-5	TGTGCCAGCAGCCCCAGGGGATTCGGCAGCAATCAGCCCCAGCATTTT	CASSPRGFGSNQPQHF
16	TRBV30	once	TRBD2	TRBJ2-7	TGTGCCTGGAGTGTCAATCGGGAGACTAGCGGGACCGCCCAGTACTTC	CAWSVNRETSGTAQYF
12	TRBV27	-	-	TRBJ2-7	TGTGCCAGCAGATCACAGGGAAACGAGCAGTACTTC	CASRSQGNEQYF
15	TRBV5-6	-	TRBD2	TRBJ2-2	TGTGCCAGCAGCTTATGGCCGGGGGGCACCGGGGAGCTGTTTTTT	CASSLWPGGTGELFF
12	TRBV30	-	-	TRBJ1-1	TGTGCCTGGAGTAACTTGAACACTGAAGCTTTCTTT	CAWSNLNTEAFF
13	TRBV9	once	TRBD1	TRBJ1-2	TGTGCCAGCAGCCCCCGGGACAGCTATGGCTACACCTTC	CASSPRDSYGYTF
13	TRBV5-1	-	-	TRBJ1-2	TGCGCCAGCAGCCCTTGGACAGACTATGGCTACACCTTC	CASSPWTDYGYTF
13	TRBV7-7	-	TRBD1	TRBJ1-1	TGTGCCAGCAGCTTAGACAGGGGCACTGAAGCTTTCTTT	CASSLDRGTEAFF
13	TRBV19	-	-	TRBJ1-1	TGTGCCAGTACCCCCAGGGAGGGGACTGAAGCTTTCTTT	CASTPREGTEAFF
14	TRBV25-1	-	-	TRBJ1-1	TGTGCCAGCAGTGACAGTTTCCCGAACACTGAAGCTTTCTTT	CASSDSFPNTEAFF
13	TRBV30	-	-	TRBJ1-2	TGTGCCACCCCCGGGGAGAGTAATAATGGCTACACCTTC	CATPGESNNGYTF
18	TRBV10-3	once	TRBD1	TRBJ1-3	TGTGCCATCAGTGAGTCCCCGGGACAGGGAACCTCTGGAAACACCATATATTTT	CAISESPGQGTSGNTIYF